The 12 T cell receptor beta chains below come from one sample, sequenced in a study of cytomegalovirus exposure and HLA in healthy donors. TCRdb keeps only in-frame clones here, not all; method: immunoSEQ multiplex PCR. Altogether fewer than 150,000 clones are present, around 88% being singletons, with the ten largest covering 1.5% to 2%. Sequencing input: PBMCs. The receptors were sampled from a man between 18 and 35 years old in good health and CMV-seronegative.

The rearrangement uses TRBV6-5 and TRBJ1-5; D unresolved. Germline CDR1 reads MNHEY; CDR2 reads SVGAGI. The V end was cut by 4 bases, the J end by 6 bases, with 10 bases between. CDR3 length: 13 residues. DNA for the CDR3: TGTGCCAGCAGTTTCCGAGGCAGTCAGCCCCAGCATTTT. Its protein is CASSFRGSQPQHF.

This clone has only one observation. The CDR3 spells CASSAGGETQYF. The CDR3 DNA reads as TGCGCCAGCAGCGCAGGGGGAGAGACCCAGTACTTC. The chain couples TRBV5-1 to TRBJ2-5, with 7 bases matching TRBD1. Trimming removed 4 bases from V and 4 bases from J; junction bases left unmatched: 1. The CDR3 loop spans 12 amino acids. CDR1 and CDR2 (germline): SGHRS, YFSETQ.

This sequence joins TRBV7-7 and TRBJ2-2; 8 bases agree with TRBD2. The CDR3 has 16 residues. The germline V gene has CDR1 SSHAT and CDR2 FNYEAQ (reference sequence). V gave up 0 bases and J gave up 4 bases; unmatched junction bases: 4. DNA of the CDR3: TGTGCCAGCAGCTTAGCTAGCGGGGCGAGCACCGGGGAGCTGTTTTTT. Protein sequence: CASSLASGASTGELFF.

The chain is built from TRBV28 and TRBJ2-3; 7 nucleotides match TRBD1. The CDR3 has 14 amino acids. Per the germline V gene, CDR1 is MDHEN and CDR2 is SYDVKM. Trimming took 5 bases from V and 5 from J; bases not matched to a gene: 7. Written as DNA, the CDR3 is TGTGCCAGCAGTCGAGACAGGGAAGGAGATACGCAGTATTTT. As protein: CASSRDREGDTQYF.

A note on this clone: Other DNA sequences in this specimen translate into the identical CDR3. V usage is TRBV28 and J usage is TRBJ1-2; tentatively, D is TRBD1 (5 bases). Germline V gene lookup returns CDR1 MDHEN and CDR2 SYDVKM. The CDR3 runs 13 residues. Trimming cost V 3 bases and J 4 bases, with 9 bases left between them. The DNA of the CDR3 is TGTGCCAGCAGTTTGGTTACAGGCTATGGCTACACCTTC. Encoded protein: CASSLVTGYGYTF.

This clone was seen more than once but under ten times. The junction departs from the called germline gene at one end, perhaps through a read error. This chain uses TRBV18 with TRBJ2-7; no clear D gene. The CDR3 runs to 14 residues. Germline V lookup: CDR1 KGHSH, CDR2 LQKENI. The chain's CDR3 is CASSPPAGSDEQYF. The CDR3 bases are TGTGCCAGCTCACCACCGGCAGGCTCCGACGAGCAGTACTTC.

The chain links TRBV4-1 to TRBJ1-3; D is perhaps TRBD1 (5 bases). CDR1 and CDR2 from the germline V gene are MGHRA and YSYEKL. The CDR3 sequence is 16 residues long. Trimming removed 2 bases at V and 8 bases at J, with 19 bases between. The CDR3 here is CASSQRPLRQTDTIYF. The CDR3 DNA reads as TGCGCCAGCAGCCAACGTCCTTTAAGGCAGACAGACACCATATATTTT.

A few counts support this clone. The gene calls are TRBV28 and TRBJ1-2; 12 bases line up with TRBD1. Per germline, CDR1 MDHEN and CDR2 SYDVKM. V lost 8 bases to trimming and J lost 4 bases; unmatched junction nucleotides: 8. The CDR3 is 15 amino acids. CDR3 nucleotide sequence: TGTGCCAGCCTTCTCCCGGGACAGGGGGCCTATGGCTACACCTTC. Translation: CASLLPGQGAYGYTF.

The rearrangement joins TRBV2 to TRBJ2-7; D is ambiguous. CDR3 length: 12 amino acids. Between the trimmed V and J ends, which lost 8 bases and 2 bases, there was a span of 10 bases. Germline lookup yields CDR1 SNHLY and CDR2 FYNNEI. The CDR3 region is CASLTPTYEQYF. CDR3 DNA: TGTGCCAGCCTAACGCCGACCTACGAGCAGTACTTC.

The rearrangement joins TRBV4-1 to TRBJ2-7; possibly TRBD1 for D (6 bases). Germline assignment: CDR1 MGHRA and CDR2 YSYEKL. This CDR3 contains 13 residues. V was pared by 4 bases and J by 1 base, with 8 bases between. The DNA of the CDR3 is TGCGCCAGCAGCCTTGGACAGTCCTACGAGCAGTACTTC. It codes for CASSLGQSYEQYF.

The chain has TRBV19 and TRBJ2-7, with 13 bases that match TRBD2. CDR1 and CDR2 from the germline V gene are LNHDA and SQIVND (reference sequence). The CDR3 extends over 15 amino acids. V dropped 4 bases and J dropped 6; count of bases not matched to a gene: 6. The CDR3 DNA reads TGTGCCAGTAGTAAACTAGCGGGAGGGCTCAGCGAGCAGTACTTC. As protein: CASSKLAGGLSEQYF.

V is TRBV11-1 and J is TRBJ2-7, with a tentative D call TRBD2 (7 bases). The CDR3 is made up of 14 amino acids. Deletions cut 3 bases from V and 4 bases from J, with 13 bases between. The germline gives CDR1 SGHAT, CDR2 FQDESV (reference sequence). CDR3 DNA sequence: TGTGCCAGCAGCTTGGGGGGGGCGTTTTACGAGCAGTACTTC. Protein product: CASSLGGAFYEQYF.